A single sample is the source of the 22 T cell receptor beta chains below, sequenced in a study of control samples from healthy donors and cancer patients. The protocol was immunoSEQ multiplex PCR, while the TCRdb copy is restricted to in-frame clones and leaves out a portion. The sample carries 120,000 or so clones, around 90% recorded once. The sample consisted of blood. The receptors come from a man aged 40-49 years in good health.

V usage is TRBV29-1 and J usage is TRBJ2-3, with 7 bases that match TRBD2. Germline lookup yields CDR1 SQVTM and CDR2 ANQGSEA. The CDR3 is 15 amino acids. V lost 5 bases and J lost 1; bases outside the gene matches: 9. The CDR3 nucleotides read TGCAGCGTTTCTTCGGGGGGTTCGGGCACAGATACGCAGTATTTT. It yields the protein CSVSSGGSGTDTQYF.

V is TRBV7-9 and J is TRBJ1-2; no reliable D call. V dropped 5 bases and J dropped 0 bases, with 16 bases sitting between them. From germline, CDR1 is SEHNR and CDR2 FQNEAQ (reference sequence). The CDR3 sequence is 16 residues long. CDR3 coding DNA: TGTGCCAGCAGCGGAGCCTCACGGGGTACTAACTATGGCTACACCTTC. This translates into CASSGASRGTNYGYTF. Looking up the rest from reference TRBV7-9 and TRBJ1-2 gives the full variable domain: DTGVSQNPRHKITKRGQNVTFRCDPISEHNRLYWYRQTLGQGPEFLTYFQNEAQLEKSRLLSDRFSAERPKGSFSTLEIQRTEQGDSAMYLCASSGASRGTNYGYTFGSGTRLTVV.

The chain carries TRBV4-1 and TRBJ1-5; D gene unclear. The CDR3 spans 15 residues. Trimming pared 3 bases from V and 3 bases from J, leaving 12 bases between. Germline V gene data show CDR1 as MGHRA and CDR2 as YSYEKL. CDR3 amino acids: CASSHGERTNQPQHF. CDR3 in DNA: TGCGCCAGCAGCCACGGGGAACGGACCAATCAGCCCCAGCATTTT.

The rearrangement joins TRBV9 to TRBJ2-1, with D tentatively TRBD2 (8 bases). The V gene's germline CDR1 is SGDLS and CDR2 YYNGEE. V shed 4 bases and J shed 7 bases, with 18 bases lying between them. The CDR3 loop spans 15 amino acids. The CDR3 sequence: CASSPREGATNEQFF. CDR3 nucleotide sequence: TGTGCCAGCAGCCCCCGGGAGGGGGCCACGAATGAGCAGTTCTTC. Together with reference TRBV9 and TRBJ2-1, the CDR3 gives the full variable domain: DSGVTQTPKHLITATGQRVTLRCSPRSGDLSVYWYQQSLDQGLQFLIQYYNGEERAKGNILERFSAQQFPDLHSELNLSSLELGDSALYFCASSPREGATNEQFFGPGTRLTVL.

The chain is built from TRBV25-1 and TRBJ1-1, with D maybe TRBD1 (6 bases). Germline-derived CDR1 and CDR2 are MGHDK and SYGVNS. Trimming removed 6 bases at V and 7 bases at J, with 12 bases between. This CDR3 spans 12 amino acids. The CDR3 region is CASSRTEIEAFF. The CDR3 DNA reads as TGTGCCAGCAGCCGGACAGAGATTGAAGCTTTCTTT.

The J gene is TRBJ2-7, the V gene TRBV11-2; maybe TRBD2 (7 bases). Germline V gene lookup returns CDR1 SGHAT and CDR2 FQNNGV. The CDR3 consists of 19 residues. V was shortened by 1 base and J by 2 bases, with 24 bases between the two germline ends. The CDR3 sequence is CASSLVFRARGQFAYEQYF. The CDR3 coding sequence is TGTGCCAGCAGCTTAGTGTTCCGGGCGCGGGGGCAATTCGCCTACGAGCAGTACTTC.

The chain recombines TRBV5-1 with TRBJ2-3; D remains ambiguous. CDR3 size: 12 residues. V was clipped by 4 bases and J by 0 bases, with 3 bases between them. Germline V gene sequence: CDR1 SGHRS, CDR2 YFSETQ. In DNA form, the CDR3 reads TGCGCCAGCAGCATCAGCACAGATACGCAGTATTTT. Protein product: CASSISTDTQYF.

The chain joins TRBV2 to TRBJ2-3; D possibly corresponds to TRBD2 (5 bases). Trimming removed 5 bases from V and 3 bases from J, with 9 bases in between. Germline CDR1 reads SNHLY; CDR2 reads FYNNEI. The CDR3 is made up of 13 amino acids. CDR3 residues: CASSRDWTDTQYF. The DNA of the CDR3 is TGTGCCAGCAGTCGGGATTGGACAGATACGCAGTATTTT.

As DNA, the CDR3 is TGTGCCACCAGTGATCTGGGGAGAGGCGGCTACACCTTC. This codes for CATSDLGRGGYTF. The genes are TRBV24-1 and TRBJ1-2; the D is unclear. This CDR3 spans 13 amino acids. The ends were cut back, 3 bases at V and 8 bases at J, with 12 bases in the middle. CDR1 is KGHDR, CDR2 SFDVKD, per germline.

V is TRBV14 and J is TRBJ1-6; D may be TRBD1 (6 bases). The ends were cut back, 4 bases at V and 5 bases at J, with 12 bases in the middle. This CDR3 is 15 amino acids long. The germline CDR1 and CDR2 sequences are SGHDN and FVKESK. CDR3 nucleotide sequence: TGTGCCAGCAGCCCCGCGGGGGGCAATAATTCACCCCTCCACTTT. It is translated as CASSPAGGNNSPLHF.

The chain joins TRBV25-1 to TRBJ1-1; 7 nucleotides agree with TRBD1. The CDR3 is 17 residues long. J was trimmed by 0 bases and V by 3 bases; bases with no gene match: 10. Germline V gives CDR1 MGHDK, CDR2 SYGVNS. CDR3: CASSEGFAGQLNTEAFF. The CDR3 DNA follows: TGTGCCAGCAGTGAGGGGTTTGCGGGACAGCTGAACACTGAAGCTTTCTTT.

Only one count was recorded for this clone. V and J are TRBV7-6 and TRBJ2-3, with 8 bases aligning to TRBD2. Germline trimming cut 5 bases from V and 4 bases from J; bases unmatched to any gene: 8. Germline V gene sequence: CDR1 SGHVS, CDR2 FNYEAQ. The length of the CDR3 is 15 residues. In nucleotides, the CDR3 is TGTGCCAGCAGCCCTCGGGGGGGTTCTGCAGATACGCAGTATTTT. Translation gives CASSPRGGSADTQYF.

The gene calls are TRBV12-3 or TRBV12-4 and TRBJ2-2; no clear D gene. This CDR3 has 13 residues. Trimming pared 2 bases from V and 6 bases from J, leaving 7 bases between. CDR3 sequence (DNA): TGTGCCAGCAGTTTATGGGAATCCGGGGAGCTGTTTTTT. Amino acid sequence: CASSLWESGELFF.

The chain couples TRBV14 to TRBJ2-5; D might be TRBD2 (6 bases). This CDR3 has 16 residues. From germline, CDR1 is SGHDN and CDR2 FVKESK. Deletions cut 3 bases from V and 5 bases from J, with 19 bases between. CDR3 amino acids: CASSQGGEYRSETQYF. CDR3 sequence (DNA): TGTGCCAGCAGCCAGGGCGGGGAGTATCGGTCGGAGACCCAGTACTTC.

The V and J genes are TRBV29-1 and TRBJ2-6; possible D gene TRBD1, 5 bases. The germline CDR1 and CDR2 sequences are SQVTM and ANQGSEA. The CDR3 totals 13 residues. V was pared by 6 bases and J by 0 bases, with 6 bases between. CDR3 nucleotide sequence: TGCAGCGTGACAGTCTCTGGGGCCAACGTCCTGACTTTC. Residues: CSVTVSGANVLTF. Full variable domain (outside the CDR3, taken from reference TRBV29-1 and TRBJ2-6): SAVISQKPSRDICQRGTSLTIQCQVDSQVTMMFWYRQQPGQSLTLIATANQGSEATYESGFVIDKFPISRPNLTFSTLTVSNMSPEDSSIYLCSVTVSGANVLTFGAGSRLTVL.

The CDR3 region is CASSQGQGGSPLHF. CDR3 nucleotides: TGTGCCAGCAGCCAAGGGCAGGGAGGATCACCCCTCCACTTT. The V call is TRBV3-1 (or the pseudogene TRBV3-2), the J call TRBJ1-6; possibly TRBD1 for D (5 bases). The CDR3 has 14 residues. V was cut by 1 base and J by 10 bases, with 11 bases left in between. Germline-derived CDR1 and CDR2 are LGHDT and YNNKEL (reference sequence).

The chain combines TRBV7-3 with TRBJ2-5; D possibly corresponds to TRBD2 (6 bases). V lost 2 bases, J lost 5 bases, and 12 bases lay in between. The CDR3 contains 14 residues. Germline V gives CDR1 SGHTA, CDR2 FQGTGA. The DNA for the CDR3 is TGTGCCAGCAGCTTAGGGGGAGGAGGGGAGACCCAGTACTTC. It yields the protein CASSLGGGGETQYF.

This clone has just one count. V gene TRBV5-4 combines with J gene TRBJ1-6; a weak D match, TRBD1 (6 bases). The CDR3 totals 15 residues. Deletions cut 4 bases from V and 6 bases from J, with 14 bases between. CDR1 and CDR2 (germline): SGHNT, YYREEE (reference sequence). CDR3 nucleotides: TGTGCCAGCAGCGCTTCGACAGGATTTAATTCACCCCTCCACTTT. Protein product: CASSASTGFNSPLHF.

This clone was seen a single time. CDR3 sequence: CASSPPGGSNQPQHF. The CDR3 DNA sequence: TGTGCCAGCTCACCTCCAGGGGGGAGCAATCAGCCCCAGCATTTT. This rearrangement joins TRBV18 to TRBJ1-5; TRBD1 agrees at 7 bases. Germline V gene lookup returns CDR1 KGHSH and CDR2 LQKENI. The CDR3 contains 15 residues. The trim removed 3 bases at V and 1 base at J, leaving 3 bases unmatched.

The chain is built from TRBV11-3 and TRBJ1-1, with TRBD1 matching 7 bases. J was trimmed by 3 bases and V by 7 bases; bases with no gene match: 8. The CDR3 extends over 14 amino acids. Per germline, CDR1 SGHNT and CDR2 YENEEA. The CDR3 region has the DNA TGTGCCAGCACCCCTAGGGGGCAGGACACTGAAGCTTTCTTT. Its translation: CASTPRGQDTEAFF.

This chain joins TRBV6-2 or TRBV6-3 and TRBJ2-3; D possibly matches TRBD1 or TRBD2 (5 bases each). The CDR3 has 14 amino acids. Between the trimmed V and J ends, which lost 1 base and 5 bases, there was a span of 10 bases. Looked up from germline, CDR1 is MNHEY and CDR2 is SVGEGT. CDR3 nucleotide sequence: TGTGCCAGCAGTTACTTGGGACGGAGAGATACGCAGTATTTT. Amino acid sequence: CASSYLGRRDTQYF.

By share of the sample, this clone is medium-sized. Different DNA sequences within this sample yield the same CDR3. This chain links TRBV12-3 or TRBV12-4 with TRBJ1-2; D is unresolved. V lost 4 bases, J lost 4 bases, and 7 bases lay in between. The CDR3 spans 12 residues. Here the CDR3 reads CASSYRIYGYTF. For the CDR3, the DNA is TGTGCCAGCAGTTACAGAATCTATGGCTACACCTTC.